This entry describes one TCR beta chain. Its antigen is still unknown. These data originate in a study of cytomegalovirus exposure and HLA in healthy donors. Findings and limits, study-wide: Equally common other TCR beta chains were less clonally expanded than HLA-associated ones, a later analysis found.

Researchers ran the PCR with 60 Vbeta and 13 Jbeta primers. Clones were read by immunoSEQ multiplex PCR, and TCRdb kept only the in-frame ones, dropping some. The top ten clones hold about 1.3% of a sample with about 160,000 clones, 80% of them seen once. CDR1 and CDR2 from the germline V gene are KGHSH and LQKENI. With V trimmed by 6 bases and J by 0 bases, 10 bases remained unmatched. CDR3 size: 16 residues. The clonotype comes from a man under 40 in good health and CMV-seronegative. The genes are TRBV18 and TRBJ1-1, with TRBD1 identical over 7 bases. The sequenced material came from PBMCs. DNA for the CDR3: TGTGCCAGCTCTAACACACAGGGGAGAGTGAACACTGAAGCTTTCTTT. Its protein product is CASSNTQGRVNTEAFF.